These 9 T cell receptor beta chains were all obtained from the same sample, sequenced in a study of T cell responses to AZD1222 COVID-19 vaccine. The protocol was immunoSEQ multiplex PCR, while the TCRdb copy is restricted to in-frame clones and leaves out a portion. The sample records approximately 82,000 clones, around nine tenths being singletons. The sample in question was peripheral blood, obtained 28 days after the second AZD1222 dose. The receptor source for this set is an adult who received the AZD1222 COVID-19 vaccine.

This CDR3 reads CASSNRRTGGDGYTF. DNA of the CDR3: TGTGCCAGTAGTAATCGGCGGACAGGGGGCGATGGCTACACCTTC. The rearrangement links TRBV19 to TRBJ1-2, with 11 bases identical to TRBD1. Per germline, CDR1 LNHDA and CDR2 SQIVND (reference sequence). The CDR3 has 15 residues. With V trimmed by 4 bases and J by 6 bases, 7 bases remained unmatched.

This rearrangement joins TRBV6-1 to TRBJ1-6; D is unclear. V shed 1 base and J shed 0 bases, with 13 bases lying between them. The CDR3 runs to 18 residues. Looked up from germline, CDR1 is MNHNS and CDR2 is SASEGT. The CDR3 nucleotides read TGTGCCAGCAGTGAAGGAGGGTCCAAACCCTCCTATAATTCACCCCTCCACTTT. Translating gives CASSEGGSKPSYNSPLHF.

The rearrangement uses TRBV12-3 or TRBV12-4 and TRBJ1-2; D call uncertain. Trimming left V 10 bases short and J 4 bases short, with 13 bases between. CDR3 length equals 12 residues. CDR3 residues: CATSREGYGYTF. Here the CDR3 DNA reads TGTGCCACTTCCCGGGAAGGCTATGGCTACACCTTC.

The chain joins TRBV28 to TRBJ2-2, with D possibly TRBD2 on 5 matching bases. Per the germline V gene, CDR1 is MDHEN and CDR2 is SYDVKM. V was clipped by 5 bases and J by 4 bases, with 14 bases between them. This CDR3 spans 15 amino acids. CDR3 protein: CASSLPRGSTGELFF. The CDR3 nucleotides are TGTGCCAGCAGTCTTCCCCGAGGGTCCACCGGGGAGCTGTTTTTT. The full variable domain, completed using reference TRBV28 and TRBJ2-2, is DVKVTQSSRYLVKRTGEKVFLECVQDMDHENMFWYRQDPGLGLRLIYFSYDVKMKEKGDIPEGYSVSREKKERFSLILESASTNQTSMYLCASSLPRGSTGELFFGEGSRLTVL.

J is TRBJ1-5 and V is TRBV6-2 or TRBV6-3; D is possibly TRBD1 (6 bases). Trimming took 0 bases from V and 8 from J, leaving 14 bases between them. The CDR3 contains 15 residues. Per germline, CDR1 MNHEY and CDR2 SVGEGT. CDR3 nucleotides: TGTGCCAGCAGTTACTCCGGGGGGCAAAGGAAGCCCCAGCATTTT. This sequence encodes CASSYSGGQRKPQHF.

The rearrangement joins TRBV3-1 (or the pseudogene TRBV3-2) to TRBJ2-5, with TRBD2 matching 9 bases. Germline V gene sequence: CDR1 LGHDT, CDR2 YNNKEL (reference sequence). The CDR3 is 16 amino acids. The trim removed 4 bases at V and 3 bases at J, leaving 9 bases unmatched. The CDR3 is CASSPGLRGGEETQYF. The CDR3 bases are TGTGCCAGCAGCCCCGGTTTGCGGGGGGGAGAAGAGACCCAGTACTTC.

This chain connects TRBV2 to TRBJ2-7; D not resolved. The CDR3 runs 13 residues. CDR1 and CDR2 (germline): SNHLY, FYNNEI. Trimming shortened V by 2 bases and J by 3 bases, and 8 bases separated the two germline ends. CDR3 sequence reads: CASSERGFYEQYF. The DNA of the CDR3 is TGTGCCAGCAGTGAAAGAGGCTTCTACGAGCAGTACTTC.

This clone was counted only a few times. V and J are TRBV27 and TRBJ1-4; perhaps TRBD1 as D (6 bases). Trimming removed 5 bases from V and 7 bases from J, with 29 bases in between. This CDR3 is 19 amino acids long. The germline gives CDR1 MNHEY, CDR2 SMNVEV (reference sequence). The CDR3 DNA sequence: TGTGCCAGCAGTCCTACTGGGGGCTTCCTTCAGGACGGATTTGAAAAACTGTTTTTT. Translated: CASSPTGGFLQDGFEKLFF.

This clone was seen only once. The chain uses TRBV12-3 or TRBV12-4 and TRBJ2-4; TRBD1 matches 9 bases. V lost 6 bases, J lost 9 bases, and 6 bases stayed unmatched. The CDR3 loop spans 13 amino acids. CDR3: CASRAGTGLIQYF. The CDR3 DNA reads as TGTGCCAGCAGGGCCGGGACAGGGCTCATTCAGTACTTC.